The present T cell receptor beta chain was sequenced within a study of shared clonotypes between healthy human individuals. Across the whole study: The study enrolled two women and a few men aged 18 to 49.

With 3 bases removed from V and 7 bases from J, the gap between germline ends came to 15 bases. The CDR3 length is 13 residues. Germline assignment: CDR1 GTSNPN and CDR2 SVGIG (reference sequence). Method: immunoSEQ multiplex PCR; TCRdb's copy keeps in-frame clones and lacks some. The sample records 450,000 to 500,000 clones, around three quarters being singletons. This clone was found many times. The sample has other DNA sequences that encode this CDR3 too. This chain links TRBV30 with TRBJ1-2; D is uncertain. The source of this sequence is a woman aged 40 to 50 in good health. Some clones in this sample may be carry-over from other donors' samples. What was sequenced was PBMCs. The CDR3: CAWRGKGRVGYTF. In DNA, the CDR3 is TGTGCCTGGAGGGGGAAGGGAAGGGTTGGCTACACCTTC.